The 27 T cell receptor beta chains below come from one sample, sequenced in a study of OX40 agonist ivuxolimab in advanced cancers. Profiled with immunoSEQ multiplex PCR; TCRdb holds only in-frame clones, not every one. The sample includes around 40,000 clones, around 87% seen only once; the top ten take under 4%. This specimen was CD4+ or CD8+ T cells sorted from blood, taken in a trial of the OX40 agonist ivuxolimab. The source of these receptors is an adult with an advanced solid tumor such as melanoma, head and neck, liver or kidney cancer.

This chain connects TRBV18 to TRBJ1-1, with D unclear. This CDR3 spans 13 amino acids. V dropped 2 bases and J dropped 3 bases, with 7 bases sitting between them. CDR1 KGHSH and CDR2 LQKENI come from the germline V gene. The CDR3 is CASSPNSYTEAFF. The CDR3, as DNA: TGTGCCAGCTCACCAAACAGCTACACTGAAGCTTTCTTT.

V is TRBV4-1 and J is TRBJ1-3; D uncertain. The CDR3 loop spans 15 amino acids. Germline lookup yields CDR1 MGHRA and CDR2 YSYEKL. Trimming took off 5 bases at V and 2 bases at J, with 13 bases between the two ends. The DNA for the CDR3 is TGCGCCAGCAGCTCCGAAGTTAGGGCTGGAAACACCATATATTTT. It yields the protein CASSSEVRAGNTIYF.

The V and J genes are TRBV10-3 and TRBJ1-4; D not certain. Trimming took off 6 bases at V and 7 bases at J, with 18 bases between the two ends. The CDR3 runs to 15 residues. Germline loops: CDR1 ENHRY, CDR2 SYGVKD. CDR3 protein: CAISSGGLQGEKLFF. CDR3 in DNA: TGTGCCATCAGCTCCGGTGGGTTACAAGGTGAAAAACTGTTTTTT.

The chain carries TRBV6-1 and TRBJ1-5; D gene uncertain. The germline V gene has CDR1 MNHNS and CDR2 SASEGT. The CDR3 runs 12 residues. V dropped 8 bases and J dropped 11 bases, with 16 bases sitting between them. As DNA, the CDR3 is TGTGCCAGCGGGCAGCGGCCCTCGGCCCAGCATTTT. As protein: CASGQRPSAQHF.

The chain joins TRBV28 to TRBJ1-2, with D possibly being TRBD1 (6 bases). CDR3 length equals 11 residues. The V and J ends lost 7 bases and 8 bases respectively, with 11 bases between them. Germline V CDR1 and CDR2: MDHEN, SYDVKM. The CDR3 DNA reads TGTGCCAGCACCTCAGGGGCCGGCTACACCTTC. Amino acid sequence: CASTSGAGYTF.

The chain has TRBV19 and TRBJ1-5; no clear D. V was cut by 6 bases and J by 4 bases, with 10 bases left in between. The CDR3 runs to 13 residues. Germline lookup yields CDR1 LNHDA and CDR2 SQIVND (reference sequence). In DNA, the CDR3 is TGTGCCAGTAGAAGTTTGGGAAATCAGCCCCAGCATTTT. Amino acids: CASRSLGNQPQHF.

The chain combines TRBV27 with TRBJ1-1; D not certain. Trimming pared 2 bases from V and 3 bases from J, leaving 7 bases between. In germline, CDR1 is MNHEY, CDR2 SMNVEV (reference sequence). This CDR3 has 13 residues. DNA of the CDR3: TGTGCCAGCAGTTTACGGGATTACACTGAAGCTTTCTTT. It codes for CASSLRDYTEAFF.

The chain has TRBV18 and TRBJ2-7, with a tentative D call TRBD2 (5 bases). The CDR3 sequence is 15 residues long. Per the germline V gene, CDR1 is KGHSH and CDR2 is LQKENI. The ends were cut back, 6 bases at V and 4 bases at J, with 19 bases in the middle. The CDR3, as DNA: TGTGCCAGCTCCCCCCCGGGGAACCGGAGGTACGAGCAGTACTTC. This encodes CASSPPGNRRYEQYF.

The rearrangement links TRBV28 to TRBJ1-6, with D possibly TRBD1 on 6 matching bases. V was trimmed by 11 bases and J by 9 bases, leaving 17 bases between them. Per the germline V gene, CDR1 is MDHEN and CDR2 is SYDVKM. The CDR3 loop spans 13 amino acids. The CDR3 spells CASRQDSLSPLHF. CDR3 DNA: TGTGCCTCTCGCCAGGACAGTCTTTCACCCCTCCACTTT. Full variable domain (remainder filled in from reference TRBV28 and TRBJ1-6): DVKVTQSSRYLVKRTGEKVFLECVQDMDHENMFWYRQDPGLGLRLIYFSYDVKMKEKGDIPEGYSVSREKKERFSLILESASTNQTSMYLCASRQDSLSPLHFGNGTRLTVT.

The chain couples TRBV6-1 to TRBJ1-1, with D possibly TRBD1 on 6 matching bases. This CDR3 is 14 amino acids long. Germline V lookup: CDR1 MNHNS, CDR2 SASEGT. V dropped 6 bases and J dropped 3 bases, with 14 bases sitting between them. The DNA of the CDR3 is TGTGCCAGCAGACGCACAGGGCGCGACACTGAAGCTTTCTTT. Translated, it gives CASRRTGRDTEAFF.

The CDR3 bases are TGTGCCAGCCGGACAGGGCAGTACGAGCAGTACTTC. Translation gives CASRTGQYEQYF. This chain connects TRBV28 to TRBJ2-7; 8 nucleotides line up with TRBD1. Looked up from germline, CDR1 is MDHEN and CDR2 is SYDVKM. The V gene end was trimmed by 8 bases and the J gene end by 4 bases; junction bases not matched to a gene: 4. This CDR3 is built from 12 residues.

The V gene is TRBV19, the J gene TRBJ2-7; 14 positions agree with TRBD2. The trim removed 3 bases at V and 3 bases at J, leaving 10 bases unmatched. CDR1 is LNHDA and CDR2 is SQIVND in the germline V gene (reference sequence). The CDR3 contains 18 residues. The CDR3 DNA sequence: TGTGCCAGTAGTATTGGGGGACTAGCGGGAGTGGACTACTACGAGCAGTACTTC. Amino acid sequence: CASSIGGLAGVDYYEQYF.

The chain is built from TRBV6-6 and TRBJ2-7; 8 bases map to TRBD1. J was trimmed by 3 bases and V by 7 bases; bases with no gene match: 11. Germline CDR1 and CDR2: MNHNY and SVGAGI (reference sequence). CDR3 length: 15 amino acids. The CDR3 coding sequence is TGTGCCAGCACCATCCGGGACAGGCCCCTCTACGAGCAGTACTTC. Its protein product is CASTIRDRPLYEQYF.

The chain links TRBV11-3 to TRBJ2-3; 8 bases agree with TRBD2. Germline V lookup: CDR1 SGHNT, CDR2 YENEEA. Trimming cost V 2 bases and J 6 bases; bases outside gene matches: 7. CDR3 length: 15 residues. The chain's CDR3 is CASSLTGGDFDTQYF. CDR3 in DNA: TGTGCCAGCAGCTTAACGGGAGGGGATTTTGATACGCAGTATTTT.

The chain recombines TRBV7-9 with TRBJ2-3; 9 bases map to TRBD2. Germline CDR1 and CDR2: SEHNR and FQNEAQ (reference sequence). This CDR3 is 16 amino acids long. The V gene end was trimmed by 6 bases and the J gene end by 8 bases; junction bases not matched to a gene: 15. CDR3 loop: CASRGSASGKVATQYF. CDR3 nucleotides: TGTGCCAGCAGGGGCTCGGCTAGCGGGAAAGTTGCTACGCAGTATTTT.

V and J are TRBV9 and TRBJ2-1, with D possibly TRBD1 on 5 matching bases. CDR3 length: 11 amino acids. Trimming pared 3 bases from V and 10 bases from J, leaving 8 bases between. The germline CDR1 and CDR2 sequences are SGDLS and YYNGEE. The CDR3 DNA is TGTGCCAGCAGCGCAGACAGAGAGCAGTTCTTC. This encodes CASSADREQFF.

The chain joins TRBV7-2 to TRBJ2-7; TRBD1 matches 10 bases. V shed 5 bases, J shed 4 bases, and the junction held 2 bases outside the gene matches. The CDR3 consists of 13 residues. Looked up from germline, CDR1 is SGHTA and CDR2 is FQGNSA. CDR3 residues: CASSRGQGYEQYF. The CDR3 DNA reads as TGTGCCAGCAGCCGGGGACAGGGGTACGAGCAGTACTTC.

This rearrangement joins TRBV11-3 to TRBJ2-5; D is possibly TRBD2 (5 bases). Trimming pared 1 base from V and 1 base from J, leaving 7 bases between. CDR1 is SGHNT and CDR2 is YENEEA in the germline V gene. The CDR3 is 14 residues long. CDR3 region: CASSLAAVQETQYF. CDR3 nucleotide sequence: TGTGCCAGCAGCTTAGCAGCGGTCCAAGAGACCCAGTACTTC. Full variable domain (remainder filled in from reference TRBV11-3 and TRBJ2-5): EAGVVQSPRYKIIEKKQPVAFWCNPISGHNTLYWYLQNLGQGPELLIRYENEEAVDDSQLPKDRFSAERLKGVDSTLKIQPAELGDSAVYLCASSLAAVQETQYFGPGTRLLVL.

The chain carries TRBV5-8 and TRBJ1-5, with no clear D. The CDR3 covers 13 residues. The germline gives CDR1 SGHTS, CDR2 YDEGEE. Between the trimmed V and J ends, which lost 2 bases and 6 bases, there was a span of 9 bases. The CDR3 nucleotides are TGTGCCAGCAGCTTTGGGGTCGGTCAGCCCCAGCATTTT. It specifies CASSFGVGQPQHF.

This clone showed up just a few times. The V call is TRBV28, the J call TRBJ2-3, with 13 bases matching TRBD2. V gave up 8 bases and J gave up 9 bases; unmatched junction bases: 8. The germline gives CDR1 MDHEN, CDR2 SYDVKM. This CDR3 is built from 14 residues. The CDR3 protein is CASAGTSGTFTQYF. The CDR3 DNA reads TGTGCCAGCGCCGGGACTAGCGGGACCTTCACGCAGTATTTT.

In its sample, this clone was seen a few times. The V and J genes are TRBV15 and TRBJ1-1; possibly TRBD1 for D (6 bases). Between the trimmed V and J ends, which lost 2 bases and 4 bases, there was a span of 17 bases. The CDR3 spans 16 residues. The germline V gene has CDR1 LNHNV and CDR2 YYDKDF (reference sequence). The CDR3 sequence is CATSRPWGPRSTEAFF. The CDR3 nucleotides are TGTGCCACCAGCAGACCATGGGGGCCCAGGAGCACTGAAGCTTTCTTT.

The CDR3 protein is CASSPGVGYEQYF. In DNA form, the CDR3 reads TGTGCCAGCTCACCAGGGGTAGGCTACGAGCAGTACTTC. The rearrangement links TRBV18 to TRBJ2-7; D remains ambiguous. The length of the CDR3 is 13 residues. Germline V gene sequence: CDR1 KGHSH, CDR2 LQKENI. V gave up 2 bases and J gave up 3 bases, with 8 bases separating them. The whole variable domain, filled in from reference TRBV18 and TRBJ2-7, reads NAGVMQNPRHLVRRRGQEARLRCSPMKGHSHVYWYRQLPEEGLKFMVYLQKENIIDESGMPKERFSAEFPKEGPSILRIQQVVRGDSAAYFCASSPGVGYEQYFGPGTRLTVT.

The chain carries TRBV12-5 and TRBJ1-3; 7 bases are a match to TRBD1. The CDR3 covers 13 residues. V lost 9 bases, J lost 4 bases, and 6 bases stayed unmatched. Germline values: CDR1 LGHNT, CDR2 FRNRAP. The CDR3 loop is CASNTGVGNTIYF. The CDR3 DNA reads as TGTGCTAGCAATACAGGGGTAGGAAACACCATATATTTT.

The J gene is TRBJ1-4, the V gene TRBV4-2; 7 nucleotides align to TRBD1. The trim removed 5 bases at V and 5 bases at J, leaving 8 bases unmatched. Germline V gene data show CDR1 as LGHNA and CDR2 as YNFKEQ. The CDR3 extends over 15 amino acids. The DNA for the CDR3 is TGTGCCAGCAGCGAAAACAGGGGACTCAATGAAAAACTGTTTTTT. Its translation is CASSENRGLNEKLFF.

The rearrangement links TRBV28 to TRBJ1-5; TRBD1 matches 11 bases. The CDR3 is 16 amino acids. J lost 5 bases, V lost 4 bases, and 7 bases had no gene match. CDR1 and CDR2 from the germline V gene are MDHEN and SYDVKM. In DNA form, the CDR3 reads TGTGCCAGCAGTTCCCGGGACAGGGGGGAGGATCAGCCCCAGCATTTT. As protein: CASSSRDRGEDQPQHF.

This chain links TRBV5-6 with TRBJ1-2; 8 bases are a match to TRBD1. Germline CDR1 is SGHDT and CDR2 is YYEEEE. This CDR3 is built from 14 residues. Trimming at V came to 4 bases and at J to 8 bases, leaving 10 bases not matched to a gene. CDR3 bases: TGTGCCAGCAGCCCTGACAGGGGAACGGGGGGCTACACCTTC. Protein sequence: CASSPDRGTGGYTF.

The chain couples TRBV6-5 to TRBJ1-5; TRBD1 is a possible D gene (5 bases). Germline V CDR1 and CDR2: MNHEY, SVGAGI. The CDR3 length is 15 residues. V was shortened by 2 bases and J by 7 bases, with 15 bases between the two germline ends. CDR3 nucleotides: TGTGCCAGCAGTTACGGTGGCGGTTCAGGGCAGCCCCAGCATTTT. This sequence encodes CASSYGGGSGQPQHF.